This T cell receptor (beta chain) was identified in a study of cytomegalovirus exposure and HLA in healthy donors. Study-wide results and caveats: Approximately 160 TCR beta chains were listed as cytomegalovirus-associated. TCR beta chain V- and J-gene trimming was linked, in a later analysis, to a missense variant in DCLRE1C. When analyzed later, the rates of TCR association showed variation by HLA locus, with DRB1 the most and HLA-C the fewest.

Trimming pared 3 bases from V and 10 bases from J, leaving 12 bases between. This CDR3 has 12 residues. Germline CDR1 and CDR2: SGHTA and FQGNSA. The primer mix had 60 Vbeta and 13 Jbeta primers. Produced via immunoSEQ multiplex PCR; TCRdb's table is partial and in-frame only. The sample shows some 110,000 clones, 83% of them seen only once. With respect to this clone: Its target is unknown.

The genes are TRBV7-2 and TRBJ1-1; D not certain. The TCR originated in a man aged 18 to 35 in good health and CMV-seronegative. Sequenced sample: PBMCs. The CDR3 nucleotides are TGTGCCAGCAGCTTTAGTTCTCCGTCAGCTTTCTTT. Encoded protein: CASSFSSPSAFF.